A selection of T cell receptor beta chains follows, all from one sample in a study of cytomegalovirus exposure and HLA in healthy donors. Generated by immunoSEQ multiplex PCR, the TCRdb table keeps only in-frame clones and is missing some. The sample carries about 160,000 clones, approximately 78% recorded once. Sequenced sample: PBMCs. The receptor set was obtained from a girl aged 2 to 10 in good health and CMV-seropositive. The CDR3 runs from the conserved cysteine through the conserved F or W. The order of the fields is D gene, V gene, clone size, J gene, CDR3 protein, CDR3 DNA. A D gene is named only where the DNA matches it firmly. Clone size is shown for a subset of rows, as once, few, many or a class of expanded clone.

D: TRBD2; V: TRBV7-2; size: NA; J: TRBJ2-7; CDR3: CAINSGEAYEQYF; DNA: TGTGCCATCAATAGCGGGGAAGCCTACGAGCAGTACTTC
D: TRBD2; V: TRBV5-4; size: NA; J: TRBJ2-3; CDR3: CASSSSSGGDTQYF; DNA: TGTGCCAGCAGCTCCTCGAGCGGGGGGGATACGCAGTATTTT
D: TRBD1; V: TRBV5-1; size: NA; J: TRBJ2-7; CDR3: CASSLAPGQSSYEQYF; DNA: TGCGCCAGCAGCTTGGCCCCGGGACAGTCCTCCTACGAGCAGTACTTC
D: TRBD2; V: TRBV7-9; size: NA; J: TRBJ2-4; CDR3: CASTFPPGGAKNIQYF; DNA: TGTGCCAGCACCTTTCCGCCCGGGGGGGCCAAAAACATTCAGTACTTC
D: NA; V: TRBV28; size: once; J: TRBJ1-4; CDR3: CASSLMGQREKLFF; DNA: TGTGCCAGCAGTTTAATGGGGCAAAGAGAAAAACTGTTTTTT
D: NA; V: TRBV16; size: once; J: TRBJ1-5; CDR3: CASSQDYSNQPQHF; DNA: TGTGCCAGCAGCCAGGACTATAGCAATCAGCCCCAGCATTTT
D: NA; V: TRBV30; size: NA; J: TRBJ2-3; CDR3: CAWYDPGSGTDTQYF; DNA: TGTGCCTGGTATGACCCCGGGAGCGGGACAGATACGCAGTATTTT
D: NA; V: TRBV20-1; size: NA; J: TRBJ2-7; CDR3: CSASVIYEQYF; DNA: TGCAGTGCTAGTGTAATTTACGAGCAGTACTTC
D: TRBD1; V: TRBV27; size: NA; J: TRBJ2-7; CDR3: CASRVAGGPTYEQYF; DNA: TGTGCCAGCCGAGTAGCAGGGGGCCCGACCTACGAGCAGTACTTC
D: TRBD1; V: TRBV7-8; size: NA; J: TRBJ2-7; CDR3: CASRSGTGRPYEQYF; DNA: TGTGCCAGCAGGTCCGGGACAGGGAGACCCTACGAGCAGTACTTC
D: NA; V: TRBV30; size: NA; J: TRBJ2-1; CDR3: CAWSSPREQFF; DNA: TGTGCCTGGAGCTCGCCCCGGGAGCAGTTCTTC
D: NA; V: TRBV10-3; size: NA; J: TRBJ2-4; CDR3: CATSGVGAKNIQYF; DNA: TGTGCCACCTCAGGGGTTGGAGCCAAAAACATTCAGTACTTC
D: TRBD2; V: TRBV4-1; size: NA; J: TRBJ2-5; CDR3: CASSQEVAGGRETQYF; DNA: TGCGCCAGCAGCCAAGAAGTAGCGGGAGGGAGAGAGACCCAGTACTTC
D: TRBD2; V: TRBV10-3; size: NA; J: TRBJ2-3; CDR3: CAISPGTSGSDTQYF; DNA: TGTGCCATCAGTCCCGGGACTAGCGGCTCAGATACGCAGTATTTT
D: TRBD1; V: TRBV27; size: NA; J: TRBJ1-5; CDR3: CASSIGQGGQPQHF; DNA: TGTGCCAGCAGTATAGGACAGGGTGGACAGCCCCAGCATTTT
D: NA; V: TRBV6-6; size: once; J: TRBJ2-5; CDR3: CASSYRVGETQYF; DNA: TGTGCCAGCAGTTACCGCGTTGGAGAGACCCAGTACTTC
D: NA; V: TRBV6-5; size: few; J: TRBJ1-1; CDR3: CASSFTENTEAFF; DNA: TGTGCCAGCAGTTTTACAGAGAACACTGAAGCTTTCTTT
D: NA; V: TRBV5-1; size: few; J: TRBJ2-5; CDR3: CASSLVGREETQYF; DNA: TGCGCCAGCAGCTTGGTAGGCAGGGAAGAGACCCAGTACTTC
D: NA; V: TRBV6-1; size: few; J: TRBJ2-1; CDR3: CASSDYYNEQFF; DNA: TGTGCCAGCAGTGATTATTACAATGAGCAGTTCTTC
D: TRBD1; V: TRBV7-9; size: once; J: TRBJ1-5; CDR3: CASSFRDRDNQPQHF; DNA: TGTGCCAGCAGCTTCCGGGACAGGGACAATCAGCCCCAGCATTTT
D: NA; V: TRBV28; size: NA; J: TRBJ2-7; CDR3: CASSFIRYGRDCEQYF; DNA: TGTGCCAGCAGTTTCATCAGGTACGGGAGAGACTGCGAGCAGTACTTC
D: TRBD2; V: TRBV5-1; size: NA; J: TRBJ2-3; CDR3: CASSLGMRGRESTDTQYF; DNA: TGCGCCAGCAGCTTGGGAATGCGCGGGAGGGAGAGCACAGATACGCAGTATTTT
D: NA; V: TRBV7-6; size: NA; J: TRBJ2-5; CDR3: CASSEQGGETQYF; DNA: TGTGCCAGCTCTGAACAGGGGGGGGAGACCCAGTACTTC
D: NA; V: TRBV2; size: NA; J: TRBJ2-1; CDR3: CASSLYFDNEQFF; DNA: TGTGCCAGCAGTTTGTATTTCGACAATGAGCAGTTCTTC
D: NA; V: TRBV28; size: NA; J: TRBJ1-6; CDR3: CASIRHLDSPLHF; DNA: TGTGCCAGCATCCGACACTTAGATTCACCCCTCCACTTT
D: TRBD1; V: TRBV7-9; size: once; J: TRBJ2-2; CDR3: CASRSGQLNTGELFF; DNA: TGTGCCAGCAGGTCGGGACAGTTGAACACCGGGGAGCTGTTTTTT
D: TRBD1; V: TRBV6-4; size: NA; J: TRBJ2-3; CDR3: CASSERTGGSDTQYF; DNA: TGTGCCAGCAGTGAGAGGACAGGGGGATCAGATACGCAGTATTTT
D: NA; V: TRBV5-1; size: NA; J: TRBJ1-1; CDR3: CASSLEWSADSEAFF; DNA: TGCGCCAGCAGCTTGGAGTGGTCCGCAGACTCTGAAGCTTTCTTT
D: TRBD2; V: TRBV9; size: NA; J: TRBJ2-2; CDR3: CASSLGTSEAGELFF; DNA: TGTGCCAGCAGCCTAGGGACTAGCGAGGCCGGGGAGCTGTTTTTT